This T cell receptor beta chain comes out of a study of shared clonotypes between healthy human individuals (dated by TCRdb to the early 2020s). As for the study more broadly: A few men and a couple of women, aged 18 to 49 years, made up the cohort. The study deeply sequenced blood TCR repertoires of about 5 healthy adults to estimate repertoire size and the extent of clonotype sharing between individuals. Libraries were prepared and TCR repertoires were sequenced by different laboratories using diverse techniques, in order to increase sequencing depth and limit assay-specific biases. Per donor, leukapheresis produced somewhere between about 0.9 and 9.5 billion PBMCs. The paper's findings and limits, for the study overall: Based on pairwise subsampling, the degree of clonotype sharing among donors was expected to be affected by sequencing depth. Sampling was limited to blood, and TCR repertoires in tissue likely differ from TCR repertoires in blood. Because the study included a small number of donors, the genetic and exposure-history diversity represented was limited.

Including cysteine and phenylalanine, the CDR3 has 15 amino acids. Only the CDR3 DNA stays, 45 bases, in frame from base 1. From V the trimming removes 3 bases and from J it removes 4 bases, while the gene matches leave 3 bases of the junction unaccounted for. Taken from the germline V gene, the CDR1 and CDR2 loops are LGHNA and YNFKEQ. On this clone: The clone's antigen remains unknown. Base-call qualities are not available, and no considerably larger clone is one nucleotide away.

The donors were healthy, HIV-negative adults with no recently reported acute infections or vaccinations. Only Caucasian adults living in Nashville, Tennessee, USA were represented among the donors. For unsorted samples, tens of millions of PBMCs were counted, and genomic DNA was extracted using the QIAamp DNA Blood Mini kit. After blood collection by leukapheresis, PBMCs were isolated using Ficoll-Histopaque density gradient centrifugation and then cryopreserved in the vapor phase of liquid nitrogen. Using the deep immunoSEQ assay, multiplex PCR amplified TCR CDR3 regions from genomic DNA. Genomic DNA extracted from each cell subset was distributed evenly over all wells of several immunoSEQ 96-well plates, and each plate served as one replicate. For unsorted PBMC, each replicate PCR was loaded with approximately 0.3 ug genomic DNA, equivalent to 30,000 or so T cell genomes. Unsorted PBMC genomic DNA was sequenced across ten immunoSEQ deep assay plates. Purified libraries were quantified with a Qubit 3.0 fluorometer, sized on a Bioanalyzer 2100, and re-quantified with the KAPA Library Quantification kit. Every immunoSEQ 96-well plate was sequenced on a separate single-read 150-cycle Illumina NextSeq 550 flow cell. The study's own analysis went as follows. Because the immunoSEQ output included only junctional sequences and no quality scores, the filtering could not be the same as the filtering used for full-length reads. To assign V/J genes and CDR3, sequences were annotated using PyIR, a Python wrapper for IgBLAST v1.9, with IMGT germline references. Reads were removed for weak V/J assignments (E-value above 1e-6), missing CDR3, stop codons, out-of-frame junctions, or ambiguous translated residues. V3J clonotypes were defined by identical inferred V gene, J gene, and CDR3 amino acid sequence. Percentage overlap between repertoires was calculated by dividing the number of shared unique clonotypes by the size of the smaller repertoire. RTK rarefaction, the Chao1 estimator, and Recon v2.1 estimates of unobserved clonotypes were used to assess repertoire richness. Sourced from immuneACCESS, this table was stored by TCRdb with only in-frame sequences that have V and J called. A share of the clones is absent; for the studies checked, an unresolved V gene accounts for under half, and the remainder has no known explanation. V and J calls and clone size are those listed in that table; D and trimming were worked out from the DNA. This sample has about half a million clones in its table, and approximately 77% of those were observed once. The ten largest account for around 12% of the sample.

The chain is encoded by TRBV4-2 joined to TRBJ2-3, with 11 bases matching TRBD2. Material: PBMCs. This sequence was found in a woman in her thirties or forties in good health. Some clones in this sample may be carry-over from other donors' samples. The CDR3 is CASSQTSGNSDTQYF. The nucleotides read TGTGCCAGCAGCCAGACTAGCGGGAACTCAGATACGCAGTATTTT.